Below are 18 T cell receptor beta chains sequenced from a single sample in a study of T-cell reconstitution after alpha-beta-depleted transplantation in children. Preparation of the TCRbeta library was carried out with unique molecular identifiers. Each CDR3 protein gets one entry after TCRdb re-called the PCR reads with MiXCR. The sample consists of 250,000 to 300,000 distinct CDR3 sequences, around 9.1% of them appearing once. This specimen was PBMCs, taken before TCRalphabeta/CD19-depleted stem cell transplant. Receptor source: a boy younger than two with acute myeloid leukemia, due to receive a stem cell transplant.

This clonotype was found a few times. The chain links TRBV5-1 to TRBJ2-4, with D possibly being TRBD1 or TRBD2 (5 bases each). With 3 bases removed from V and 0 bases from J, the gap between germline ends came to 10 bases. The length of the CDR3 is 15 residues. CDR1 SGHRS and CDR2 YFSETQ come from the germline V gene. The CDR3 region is CASSWGTVAKNIQYF. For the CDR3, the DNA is TGCGCCAGCAGCTGGGGGACGGTAGCCAAAAACATTCAGTACTTC. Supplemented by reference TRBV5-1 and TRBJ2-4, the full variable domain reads KAGVTQTPRYLIKTRGQQVTLSCSPISGHRSVSWYQQTPGQGLQFLFEYFSETQRNKGNFPGRFSGRQFSNSRSEMNVSTLELGDSALYLCASSWGTVAKNIQYFGAGTRLSVL.

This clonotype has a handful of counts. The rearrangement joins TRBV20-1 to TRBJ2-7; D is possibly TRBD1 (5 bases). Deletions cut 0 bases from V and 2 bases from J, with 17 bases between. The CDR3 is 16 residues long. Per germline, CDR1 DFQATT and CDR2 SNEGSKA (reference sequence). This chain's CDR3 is CSAREGPGIPTYEQYF. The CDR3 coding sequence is TGCAGTGCTAGAGAGGGCCCAGGGATACCTACCTACGAGCAGTACTTC.

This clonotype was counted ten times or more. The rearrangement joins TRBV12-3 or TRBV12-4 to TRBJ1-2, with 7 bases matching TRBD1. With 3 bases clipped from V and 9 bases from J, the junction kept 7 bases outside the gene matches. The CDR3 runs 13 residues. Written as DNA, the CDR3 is TGTGCCAGCAGTTTGGGGAGAGGGGGCAGCTACACCTTC. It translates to CASSLGRGGSYTF.

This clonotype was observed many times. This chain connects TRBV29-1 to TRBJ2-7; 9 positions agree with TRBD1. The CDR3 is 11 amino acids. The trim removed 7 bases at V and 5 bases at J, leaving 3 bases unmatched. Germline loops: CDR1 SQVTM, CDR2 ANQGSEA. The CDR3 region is CSAGTGNEQYF. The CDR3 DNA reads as TGCAGCGCCGGGACAGGGAACGAGCAGTACTTC.

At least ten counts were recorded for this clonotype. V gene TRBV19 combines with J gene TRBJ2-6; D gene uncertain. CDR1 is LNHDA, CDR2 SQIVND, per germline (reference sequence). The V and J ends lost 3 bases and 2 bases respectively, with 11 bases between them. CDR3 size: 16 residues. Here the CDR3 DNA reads TGTGCCAGTAGTATCGTTCGAGGAACTGGGGCCAACGTCCTGACTTTC. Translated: CASSIVRGTGANVLTF.

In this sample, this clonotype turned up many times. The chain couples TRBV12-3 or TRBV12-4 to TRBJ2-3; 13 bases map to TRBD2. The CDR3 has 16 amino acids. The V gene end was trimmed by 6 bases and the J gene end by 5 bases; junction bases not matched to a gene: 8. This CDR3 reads CASSTPGLAGIDTQYF. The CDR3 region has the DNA TGTGCCAGCAGCACCCCGGGACTAGCGGGAATAGATACGCAGTATTTT.

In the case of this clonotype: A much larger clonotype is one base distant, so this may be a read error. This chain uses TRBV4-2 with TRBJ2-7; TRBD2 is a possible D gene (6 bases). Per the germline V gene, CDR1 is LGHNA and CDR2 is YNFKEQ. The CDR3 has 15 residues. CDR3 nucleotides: TGTGCCAGCAACCAAGTAAGTCCGGGGGCCTACGAGCAGTACTTC. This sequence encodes CASNQVSPGAYEQYF.

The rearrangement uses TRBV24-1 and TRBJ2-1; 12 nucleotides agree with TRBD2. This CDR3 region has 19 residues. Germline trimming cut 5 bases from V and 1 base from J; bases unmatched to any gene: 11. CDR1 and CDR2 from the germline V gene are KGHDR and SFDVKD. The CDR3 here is CATSGSWRLAGVSYNEQFF. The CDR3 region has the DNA TGTGCCACCAGTGGGAGTTGGAGACTAGCGGGAGTTTCCTACAATGAGCAGTTCTTC.

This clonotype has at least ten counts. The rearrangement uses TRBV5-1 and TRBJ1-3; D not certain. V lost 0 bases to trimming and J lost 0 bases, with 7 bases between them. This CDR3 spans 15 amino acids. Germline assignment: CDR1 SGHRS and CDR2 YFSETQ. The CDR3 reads CASSLEVSSGNTIYF. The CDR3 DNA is TGCGCCAGCAGCTTGGAAGTGAGCTCTGGAAACACCATATATTTT.

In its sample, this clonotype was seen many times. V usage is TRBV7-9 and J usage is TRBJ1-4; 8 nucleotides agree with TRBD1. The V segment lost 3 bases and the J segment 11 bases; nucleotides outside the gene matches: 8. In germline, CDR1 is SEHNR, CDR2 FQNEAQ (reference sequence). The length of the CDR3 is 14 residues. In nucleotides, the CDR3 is TGTGCCAGCAGCTTCAAGGACAGGGCGGGGAAACTGTTTTTT. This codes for CASSFKDRAGKLFF. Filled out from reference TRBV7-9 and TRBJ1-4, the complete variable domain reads DTGVSQNPRHKITKRGQNVTFRCDPISEHNRLYWYRQTLGQGPEFLTYFQNEAQLEKSRLLSDRFSAERPKGSFSTLEIQRTEQGDSAMYLCASSFKDRAGKLFFGSGTQLSVL.

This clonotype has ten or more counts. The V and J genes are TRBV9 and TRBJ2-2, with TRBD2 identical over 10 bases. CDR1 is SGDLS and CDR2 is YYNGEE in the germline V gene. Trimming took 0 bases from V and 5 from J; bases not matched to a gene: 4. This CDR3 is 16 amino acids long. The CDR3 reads CASSVGLAGWTGELFF. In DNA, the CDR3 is TGTGCCAGCAGCGTAGGACTAGCGGGTTGGACCGGGGAGCTGTTTTTT. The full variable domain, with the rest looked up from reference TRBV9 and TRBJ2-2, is DSGVTQTPKHLITATGQRVTLRCSPRSGDLSVYWYQQSLDQGLQFLIQYYNGEERAKGNILERFSAQQFPDLHSELNLSSLELGDSALYFCASSVGLAGWTGELFFGEGSRLTVL.

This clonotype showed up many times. The CDR3 protein is CASSLAGGKNEQFF. Here the CDR3 DNA reads TGTGCCAGCAGCCTAGCGGGAGGAAAGAATGAGCAGTTCTTC. The chain joins TRBV3-1 to TRBJ2-1, with 10 bases identical to TRBD2. From germline, CDR1 is LGHDT and CDR2 YNNKEL (reference sequence). The CDR3 totals 14 residues. J was trimmed by 7 bases and V by 4 bases; bases with no gene match: 4.

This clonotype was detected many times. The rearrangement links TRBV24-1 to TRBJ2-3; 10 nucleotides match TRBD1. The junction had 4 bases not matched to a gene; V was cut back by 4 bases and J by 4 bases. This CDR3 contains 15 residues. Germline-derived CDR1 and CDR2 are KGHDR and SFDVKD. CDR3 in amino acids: CATSEGGTGADTQYF. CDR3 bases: TGTGCCACCAGTGAGGGCGGGACAGGGGCAGATACGCAGTATTTT.

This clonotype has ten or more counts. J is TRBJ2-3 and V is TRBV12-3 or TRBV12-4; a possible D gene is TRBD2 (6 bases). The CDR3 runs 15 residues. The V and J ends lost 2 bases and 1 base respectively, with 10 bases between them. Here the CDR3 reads CASSLTSLRTDTQYF. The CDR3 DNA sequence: TGTGCCAGCAGTTTAACTAGCCTGCGCACAGATACGCAGTATTTT.

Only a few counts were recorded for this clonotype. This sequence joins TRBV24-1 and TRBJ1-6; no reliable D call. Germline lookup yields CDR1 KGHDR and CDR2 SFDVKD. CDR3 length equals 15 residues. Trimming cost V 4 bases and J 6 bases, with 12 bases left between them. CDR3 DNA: TGTGCCACCAGTGACCGCGGACCGATTAATTCACCCCTCCACTTT. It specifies CATSDRGPINSPLHF.

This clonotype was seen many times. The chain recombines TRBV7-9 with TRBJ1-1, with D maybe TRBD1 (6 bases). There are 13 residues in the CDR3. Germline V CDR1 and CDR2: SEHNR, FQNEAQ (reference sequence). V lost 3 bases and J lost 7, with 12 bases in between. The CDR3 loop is CASSFDGGLEAFF. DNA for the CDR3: TGTGCCAGCAGCTTCGATGGGGGGCTTGAAGCTTTCTTT.

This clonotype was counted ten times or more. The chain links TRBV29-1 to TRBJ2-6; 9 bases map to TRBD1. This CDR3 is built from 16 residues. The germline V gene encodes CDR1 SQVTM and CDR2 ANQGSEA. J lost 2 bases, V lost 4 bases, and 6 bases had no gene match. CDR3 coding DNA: TGCAGCGTTGTTGGGACAGGGTTCGCTGGGGCCAACGTCCTGACTTTC. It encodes CSVVGTGFAGANVLTF. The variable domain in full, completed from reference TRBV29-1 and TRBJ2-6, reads SAVISQKPSRDICQRGTSLTIQCQVDSQVTMMFWYRQQPGQSLTLIATANQGSEATYESGFVIDKFPISRPNLTFSTLTVSNMSPEDSSIYLCSVVGTGFAGANVLTFGAGSRLTVL.

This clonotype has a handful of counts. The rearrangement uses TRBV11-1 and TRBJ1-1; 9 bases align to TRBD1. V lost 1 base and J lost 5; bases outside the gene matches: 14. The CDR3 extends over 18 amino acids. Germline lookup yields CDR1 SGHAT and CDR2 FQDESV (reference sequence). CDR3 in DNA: TGTGCCAGCAGCTTAGACCCTGGGAACAGGGGGCGTGGGACTGAAGCTTTCTTT. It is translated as CASSLDPGNRGRGTEAFF.